This T cell receptor beta chain was observed in a study of low-dose radiotherapy and immunotherapy resistance in tumors. At the level of the study: Every two weeks patients got nivolumab 240 mg flat dose, plus ipilimumab 1 mg/kg every six weeks, intravenously. Aspirin was taken orally by patients at 300 mg daily for four cycles from cycle 1 day 1.

TRAV and TRBV primers primed cDNA for both TCRalpha and TCRbeta. Amplification of TCRs used a constant-region primer and V-primer adapter for about 19 PCR cycles. Isolated mRNA underwent amplification by in vitro transcription. A single record per CDR3 protein comes from TCRdb applying MiXCR to the reads. This repertoire shows 64,000 or so distinct CDR3 sequences, more than 25% found once; its top ten account for less than 8%. This CDR3 has 12 amino acids. V was cut by 7 bases and J by 4 bases, with 9 bases left in between. In germline, CDR1 is MDHEN, CDR2 SYDVKM. The time point: before trial treatment. Those who qualified had advanced solid tumors (lacking tumor-infiltrating lymphocytes).

The rearrangement links TRBV28 to TRBJ2-3; no definite D call. This specimen was PBMCs, taken before treatment. This receptor was obtained from a male donor with rectosigmoid adenocarcinoma. The CDR3 loop is CASTGTADTQYF. The CDR3 DNA sequence: TGTGCCAGCACGGGTACGGCAGATACGCAGTATTTT. Variable domain in full (rest from reference TRBV28 and TRBJ2-3): DVKVTQSSRYLVKRTGEKVFLECVQDMDHENMFWYRQDPGLGLRLIYFSYDVKMKEKGDIPEGYSVSREKKERFSLILESASTNQTSMYLCASTGTADTQYFGPGTRLTVL.